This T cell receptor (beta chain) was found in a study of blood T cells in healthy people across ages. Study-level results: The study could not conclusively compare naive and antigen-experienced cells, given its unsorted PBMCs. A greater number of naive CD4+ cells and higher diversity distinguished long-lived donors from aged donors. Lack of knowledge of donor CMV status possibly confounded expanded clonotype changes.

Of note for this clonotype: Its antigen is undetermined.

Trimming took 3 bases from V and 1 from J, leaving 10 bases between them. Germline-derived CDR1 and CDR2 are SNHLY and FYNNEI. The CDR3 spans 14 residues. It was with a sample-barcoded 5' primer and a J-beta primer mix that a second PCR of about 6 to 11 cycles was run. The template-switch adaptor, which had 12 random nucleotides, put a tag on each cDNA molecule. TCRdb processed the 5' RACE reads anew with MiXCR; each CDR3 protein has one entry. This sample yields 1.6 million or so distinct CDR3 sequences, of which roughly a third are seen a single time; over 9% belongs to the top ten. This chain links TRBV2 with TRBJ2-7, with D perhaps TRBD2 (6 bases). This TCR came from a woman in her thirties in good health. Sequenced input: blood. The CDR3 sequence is CASSDVAESYEQYF. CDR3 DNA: TGTGCCAGCAGTGATGTAGCGGAGTCCTACGAGCAGTACTTC.